This T cell receptor (beta chain) was retrieved from a study of cytomegalovirus exposure and HLA in healthy donors. Across the whole study: The roughly 110 validation repertoires were reported in a later analysis to have been generated on the same platform as the 666 first-cohort repertoires.

General study points: In the 120 validation repertoires, approximately 94% of cluster scores exceeded 0, per a later analysis. The study labeled more than 150 TCR beta chains cytomegalovirus-associated.

This CDR3 is 16 amino acids long. The ends lost 0 bases at V and 1 base at J; junction bases unmatched: 4. The germline CDR1 and CDR2 sequences are LNHDA and SQIVND (reference sequence). The assay was immunoSEQ multiplex PCR, and TCRdb's table has in-frame clones only and misses some. Here the sample spans about 150,000 clones, 86% being singletons. This clone was observed a single time. Its antigen is not known. Sequencing was carried out using PBMCs. The V and J genes are TRBV19 and TRBJ2-7; 9 nucleotides match TRBD1. The origin of this receptor is a human donor in good health. The CDR3 loop is CASSIDGTGSSYEQYF. The CDR3 DNA reads TGTGCCAGTAGTATAGATGGGACAGGGTCTTCCTACGAGCAGTACTTC.